This T cell receptor beta chain was sequenced during a study of blood T cell repertoires in COVID-19. The wider study: T cells, B-cell-depleted T cells, or PBMCs supplied cDNA or gDNA.

CDR3 length: 14 amino acids. The germline V gene encodes CDR1 KGHSH and CDR2 LQKENI. Trimming removed 3 bases from V and 4 bases from J; junction bases left unmatched: 6. Assay used: immunoSEQ multiplex PCR; TCRdb lists only in-frame clones, some missing. The sample shows roughly 120,000 clones, roughly nine tenths of them seen only once. The chain joins TRBV18 to TRBJ2-7; TRBD2 matches at 7 bases. The TCR originated in a human donor with active COVID-19. The donor label of this sample is uncertain. Sequenced input: peripheral blood. The CDR3 sequence is CASSPGQGLYEQYF. CDR3 in DNA: TGTGCCAGCTCACCGGGCCAGGGACTATACGAGCAGTACTTC.